Presented here are 21 T cell receptor beta chains from one specimen sequenced in a study of control samples from healthy donors and cancer patients. Here immunoSEQ multiplex PCR was the method, and the copy in TCRdb shows in-frame clones only, minus some. Among about 190,000 clones listed, roughly 93% were seen once. The sample consisted of blood. The receptors were sampled from a young man in good health.

The V and J genes are TRBV7-8 and TRBJ2-4; 8 nucleotides align to TRBD2. Germline V gene data show CDR1 as SGHVS and CDR2 as FQNEAQ. After removal of 0 bases from V and 9 bases from J, the junction contained 10 bases not matched to a gene. The CDR3 spans 16 residues. The CDR3 coding sequence is TGTGCCAGCAGCTTAGCCGTCACTAGCGGAATTGCCATTCAGTACTTC. Protein: CASSLAVTSGIAIQYF.

This clone was seen only once. CDR3 in amino acids: CASSLGQELSPLHF. The CDR3, as DNA: TGTGCCAGCAGCTTGGGACAGGAACTTTCACCCCTCCACTTT. The chain links TRBV7-2 to TRBJ1-6, with TRBD1 identical over 8 bases. With 3 bases clipped from V and 9 bases from J, the junction kept 4 bases outside the gene matches. This CDR3 region has 14 residues. The germline CDR1 and CDR2 sequences are SGHTA and FQGNSA.

CDR3 sequence (DNA): TGTGCCTGGAGTCCTCTAGCTGGTGAGCAGTTCTTC. Residues: CAWSPLAGEQFF. The chain carries TRBV30 and TRBJ2-1, with D possibly TRBD2 on 5 matching bases. Germline assignment: CDR1 GTSNPN and CDR2 SVGIG (reference sequence). V lost 2 bases to trimming and J lost 9 bases, with 11 bases between them. This CDR3 spans 12 amino acids.

This chain joins TRBV7-9 and TRBJ2-5, with TRBD2 identical over 15 bases. Trimming removed 5 bases from V and 5 bases from J; junction bases left unmatched: 6. There are 16 residues in the CDR3. From germline, CDR1 is SEHNR and CDR2 FQNEAQ (reference sequence). CDR3 sequence: CASSRTSGGARETQYF. The CDR3 DNA sequence: TGTGCCAGCAGCCGGACTAGCGGGGGGGCTAGGGAGACCCAGTACTTC.

The chain joins TRBV30 to TRBJ1-3, with 10 bases aligning to TRBD2. The DNA end favors TRBJ2-2, so the J call may be wrong. Germline assignment: CDR1 GTSNPN and CDR2 SVGIG (reference sequence). This CDR3 spans 15 amino acids. The chain's CDR3 is CAWTSGGTNTGELFF. CDR3 DNA: TGTGCCTGGACTAGCGGGGGCACGAACACCGGGGAGCTGTTTTTT.

This sequence joins TRBV5-1 and TRBJ2-2, with a tentative D call TRBD1 (6 bases). Germline values: CDR1 SGHRS, CDR2 YFSETQ. This CDR3 region has 15 residues. V was cut by 1 base and J by 1 base, with 8 bases left in between. The CDR3 is CASSLTGWNTGELFF. For the CDR3, the DNA is TGCGCCAGCAGCTTGACAGGGTGGAACACCGGGGAGCTGTTTTTT.

This chain uses TRBV9 with TRBJ1-6, with 10 bases identical to TRBD1. V was clipped by 2 bases and J by 7 bases; unmatched bases: 6. The germline gives CDR1 SGDLS, CDR2 YYNGEE. The CDR3 is made up of 16 amino acids. CDR3 amino acids: CASSVSGTGENSPLHF. The CDR3 DNA is TGTGCCAGCAGCGTCTCCGGGACAGGGGAAAATTCACCCCTCCACTTT.

V gene TRBV7-9 combines with J gene TRBJ2-3, with 8 bases lining up with TRBD1. The CDR3 consists of 15 residues. Germline V lookup: CDR1 SEHNR, CDR2 FQNEAQ (reference sequence). Trimming cost V 5 bases and J 3 bases; bases outside gene matches: 7. CDR3 region: CASSERTGTTDTQYF. Here the CDR3 DNA reads TGTGCCAGCAGCGAACGGACAGGGACGACAGATACGCAGTATTTT.

The J gene is TRBJ1-5, the V gene TRBV7-8; 7 bases map to TRBD1. The germline V gene has CDR1 SGHVS and CDR2 FQNEAQ. The CDR3 is 15 residues long. The V gene end was trimmed by 3 bases and the J gene end by 2 bases; junction bases not matched to a gene: 4. DNA of the CDR3: TGTGCCAGCAGCTTCGACAGGGTCGGCAATCAGCCCCAGCATTTT. Translating it yields CASSFDRVGNQPQHF.

The V and J genes are TRBV6-5 and TRBJ1-5; D may be TRBD1 (5 bases). The CDR3 length is 13 residues. V lost 8 bases and J 11 bases, leaving 19 bases between the germline ends. The V gene's germline CDR1 is MNHEY and CDR2 SVGAGI. The CDR3 loop reads CASARGRNRSQHF. The CDR3 nucleotides are TGTGCCAGCGCTCGGGGACGGAACCGGTCCCAGCATTTT.

CDR3: CASTDYRNTEAFF. Written as DNA, the CDR3 is TGTGCCAGCACGGATTACAGAAACACTGAAGCTTTCTTT. This rearrangement joins TRBV2 to TRBJ1-1; D gene unclear. Per the germline V gene, CDR1 is SNHLY and CDR2 is FYNNEI. This CDR3 comprises 13 residues. V was trimmed by 7 bases and J by 2 bases, leaving 11 bases between them.

The chain carries TRBV30 and TRBJ1-2, with D possibly being TRBD1 (6 bases). This CDR3 region has 12 residues. V gave up 3 bases and J gave up 8 bases, with 13 bases separating them. Germline V CDR1 and CDR2: GTSNPN, SVGIG (reference sequence). The CDR3, as DNA: TGTGCCTGGAGCCAGGGGAGTGGGGGCTACACCTTC. Translation gives CAWSQGSGGYTF.

This clone has only one observation. The chain is built from TRBV11-2 and TRBJ1-2; D is uncertain. Germline CDR1 SGHAT, CDR2 FQNNGV. Trimming cost V 3 bases and J 2 bases, with 7 bases left between them. The CDR3 runs 13 residues. The CDR3 spells CASSFGRNYGYTF. Here the CDR3 DNA reads TGTGCCAGCAGCTTCGGGCGGAACTATGGCTACACCTTC.

This chain links TRBV12-3 or TRBV12-4 with TRBJ1-2; D gene ambiguous. The CDR3 runs to 12 residues. The V and J ends lost 2 bases and 9 bases respectively, with 10 bases between them. The CDR3 spells CASSLNLVSYTF. The CDR3 nucleotides are TGTGCCAGCAGTTTAAATTTGGTTAGCTACACCTTC.

This chain links TRBV6-5 with TRBJ2-7, with D possibly being TRBD2 (6 bases). The CDR3 has 14 residues. Germline assignment: CDR1 MNHEY and CDR2 SVGAGI. The V and J ends lost 8 bases and 7 bases respectively, with 21 bases between them. The CDR3 nucleotides read TGTGCCAGCGGTCGTGGAGGGGAAGAGCGGGAGCAGTACTTC. Amino acid sequence: CASGRGGEEREQYF.

The rearrangement uses TRBV4-1 and TRBJ2-4; D may correspond to TRBD1 or TRBD2 (5 bases each). From germline, CDR1 is MGHRA and CDR2 YSYEKL. The CDR3 is 14 amino acids. Trimming stripped 1 base from V and 9 bases from J, with 13 bases between. CDR3 loop: CASSQGGGPGIQYF. CDR3 DNA sequence: TGCGCCAGCAGCCAAGGGGGCGGGCCGGGCATTCAGTACTTC.

The genes are TRBV7-9 and TRBJ2-1; no clear D gene. V lost 5 bases, J lost 0 bases, and 14 bases lay in between. The CDR3 has 16 amino acids. Looked up from germline, CDR1 is SEHNR and CDR2 is FQNEAQ (reference sequence). The CDR3 here is CASSPALLSSYNEQFF. CDR3 DNA sequence: TGTGCCAGCAGCCCCGCCCTACTCAGCTCCTACAATGAGCAGTTCTTC.

J is TRBJ1-1 and V is TRBV29-1, with D tentatively TRBD1 (6 bases). The CDR3 covers 11 residues. V was cut by 7 bases and J by 1 base, with 7 bases left in between. Germline V gene sequence: CDR1 SQVTM, CDR2 ANQGSEA. Written as DNA, the CDR3 is TGCAGCGGGGGGGCGAACACTGAAGCTTTCTTT. Translating it yields CSGGANTEAFF.

The chain carries TRBV19 and TRBJ2-3, with D possibly matching TRBD2 (6 bases). V shed 1 base and J shed 6 bases, with 11 bases lying between them. CDR1 and CDR2 from the germline V gene are LNHDA and SQIVND (reference sequence). This CDR3 contains 14 residues. The CDR3 region is CASSIAGGSDTQYF. CDR3 DNA: TGTGCCAGTAGTATAGCCGGGGGATCGGATACGCAGTATTTT. Combining the CDR3 with reference TRBV19 and TRBJ2-3 gives the whole variable domain DGGITQSPKYLFRKEGQNVTLSCEQNLNHDAMYWYRQDPGQGLRLIYYSQIVNDFQKGDIAEGYSVSREKKESFPLTVTSAQKNPTAFYLCASSIAGGSDTQYFGPGTRLTVL.

The chain links TRBV30 to TRBJ2-7; 8 bases are a match to TRBD1. V shed 1 base, J shed 3 bases, and the junction held 8 bases outside the gene matches. Germline CDR1 and CDR2: GTSNPN and SVGIG (reference sequence). CDR3 size: 15 residues. The CDR3 loop is CAWSGRTGRYYEQYF. CDR3 nucleotides: TGTGCCTGGAGTGGAAGGACAGGGAGGTACTACGAGCAGTACTTC.

The chain links TRBV14 to TRBJ2-3; 9 nucleotides match TRBD1. Germline V gene sequence: CDR1 SGHDN, CDR2 FVKESK. The CDR3 runs 15 residues. The trim removed 4 bases at V and 3 bases at J, leaving 5 bases unmatched. The CDR3 DNA sequence: TGTGCCAGCAGCCGAGGGACAGGGATGACAGATACGCAGTATTTT. Translation: CASSRGTGMTDTQYF.